These T cell receptor beta chains were read from a single sample in a study of cytomegalovirus exposure and HLA in healthy donors. Sequencing was performed with immunoSEQ multiplex PCR; in TCRdb, only in-frame clones are kept and a portion is missing. The repertoire includes more than 150,000 clones, roughly nine tenths of them detected once, and more than 0.2% sits in the top ten. Source material: PBMCs. Receptors were obtained from a girl in the first two years of life in good health and CMV-seronegative. Both conserved end residues are part of each CDR3. A D gene is named only where the DNA matches it firmly. Size is omitted from some rows. Given values are once, few, many or a class for expanded clones.

j_gene	v_gene	d_gene	abundance	CDR3aa	CDR3nt
TRBJ2-1	TRBV19	TRBD2	NA	CASSIVLAGGNEQFF	TGTGCCAGTAGTATAGTCCTAGCGGGGGGCAATGAGCAGTTCTTC
TRBJ1-2	TRBV12-2	NA	NA	CASRLADRDYGYTF	TGTGCAAGTCGCTTAGCGGACAGGGACTATGGCTACACCTTC
TRBJ2-5	TRBV7-6	TRBD2	NA	CASSQGLAGQETQYF	TGTGCCAGCAGCCAGGGACTAGCGGGGCAAGAGACCCAGTACTTC
TRBJ2-5	TRBV7-6	TRBD2	NA	CASSFLAGEKETQYF	TGTGCCAGCAGCTTTTTAGCGGGGGAAAAAGAGACCCAGTACTTC
TRBJ2-3	TRBV10-3	TRBD2	NA	CAISEVSGRGDTQYF	TGTGCCATCAGCGAAGTTAGCGGGAGAGGAGATACGCAGTATTTT
TRBJ2-7	TRBV23-1	TRBD2	NA	CASSQSQREFSYEQYF	TGCGCCAGCAGTCAATCACAGCGGGAGTTCTCCTACGAGCAGTACTTC
TRBJ2-3	TRBV11-2	TRBD2	NA	CASSFQGLADTQYF	TGTGCCAGCAGCTTCCAGGGACTAGCGGATACGCAGTATTTT
TRBJ2-2	TRBV4-1	TRBD2	NA	CASSPLFRTSGTGELFF	TGCGCCAGCAGCCCCCTATTCAGGACTAGCGGCACCGGGGAGCTGTTTTTT
TRBJ2-1	TRBV29-1	NA	NA	CSVLGGALNEQFF	TGCAGCGTTTTGGGGGGGGCCCTCAATGAGCAGTTCTTC
TRBJ2-1	TRBV30	TRBD1	NA	CAWRDRVLGRAFF	TGTGCCTGGAGGGACAGGGTGTTGGGTAGGGCGTTCTTC
TRBJ2-3	TRBV4-2	TRBD2	NA	CASSRSGDGTDTQYF	TGTGCCAGCAGCCGAAGCGGGGATGGCACAGATACGCAGTATTTT
TRBJ2-1	TRBV5-1	TRBD2	NA	CASTRTGTSGDEQFF	TGCGCCAGCACCCGAACCGGGACTAGCGGGGATGAGCAGTTCTTC
TRBJ2-7	TRBV30	NA	NA	CAWAGNSYEQYF	TGTGCCTGGGCCGGGAACTCCTACGAGCAGTACTTC
TRBJ2-1	TRBV6-6	NA	few	CASHRGGYNEQFF	TGTGCCAGTCACAGGGGGGGATACAATGAGCAGTTCTTC
TRBJ2-3	TRBV29-1	NA	NA	CSVEGPSGRTDTQYF	TGCAGCGTGGAGGGTCCCTCGGGGAGGACAGATACGCAGTATTTT
TRBJ2-2	TRBV19	NA	NA	CASSIRDTNTGELFF	TGTGCCAGTAGTATCCGGGACACCAACACCGGGGAGCTGTTTTTT
TRBJ2-2	TRBV11-2	NA	NA	CASSFWGSANTGELFF	TGTGCCAGCAGCTTTTGGGGCAGCGCGAACACCGGGGAGCTGTTTTTT